The 17 T cell receptor beta chains below all came from one sample that was sequenced in a study of T cell repertoires in cytomegalovirus infection. Each CDR3 protein is one row after TCRdb ran MiXCR on the reads. The data contain a few hundred thousand distinct CDR3 sequences, over 7.5% of them singletons. The sequencing sample was made of PBMCs. Source of these receptors: a human donor in good health (CMV status not recorded). Some clones in this sample may be carry-over from other donors' samples.

This clonotype was counted only a few times. This chain joins TRBV4-3 and TRBJ2-1, with TRBD2 identical over 9 bases. The V gene end was trimmed by 5 bases and the J gene end by 2 bases; junction bases not matched to a gene: 10. Germline V gene data show CDR1 as LGHNA and CDR2 as YSLEER. CDR3 length: 17 amino acids. The CDR3 DNA reads as TGCGCCAGCAGCTCCTTAGCGGGGGCCACCACCTACAATGAGCAGTTCTTC. This sequence encodes CASSSLAGATTYNEQFF.

The sample holds a few counts of this clonotype. The chain links TRBV27 to TRBJ1-2; the D gene is possibly TRBD1 (5 bases). The CDR3 has 13 residues. Germline values: CDR1 MNHEY, CDR2 SMNVEV (reference sequence). Trimming took off 6 bases at V and 7 bases at J, with 15 bases between the two ends. The CDR3 DNA reads TGTGCCAGCAGCCGGGACGGCCGAGTTGGCTACACCTTC. This translates into CASSRDGRVGYTF.

This clonotype was observed a handful of times. V is TRBV27 and J is TRBJ2-1, with 7 positions matching TRBD2. The CDR3 covers 13 residues. With 5 bases clipped from V and 8 bases from J, the junction kept 6 bases outside the gene matches. The germline V gene has CDR1 MNHEY and CDR2 SMNVEV (reference sequence). The CDR3 sequence: CASSRREFDEQFF. In DNA, the CDR3 is TGTGCCAGCAGTCGGCGGGAGTTCGATGAGCAGTTCTTC.

The chain recombines TRBV11-3 with TRBJ2-2; TRBD1 might be the D (5 bases). Germline CDR1 is SGHNT and CDR2 is YENEEA. The CDR3 length is 13 residues. The ends were cut back, 2 bases at V and 7 bases at J, with 8 bases in the middle. The CDR3 DNA follows: TGTGCCAGCAGCTTAAGAAGGGGCGGGGAGCTGTTTTTT. It codes for CASSLRRGGELFF.

This clonotype was counted ten times or more. The chain uses TRBV7-2 and TRBJ2-5; 8 nucleotides agree with TRBD1. J lost 2 bases, V lost 5 bases, and 4 bases had no gene match. The CDR3 loop spans 14 amino acids. Germline V lookup: CDR1 SGHTA, CDR2 FQGNSA. CDR3 residues: CASSPHRGQETQYF. Here the CDR3 DNA reads TGTGCCAGCAGCCCACACAGGGGGCAAGAGACCCAGTACTTC.

J is TRBJ2-3 and V is TRBV20-1; no firm D call. The germline V gene has CDR1 DFQATT and CDR2 SNEGSKA (reference sequence). The V end was cut by 3 bases, the J end by 8 bases, with 15 bases between. The CDR3 contains 13 residues. The CDR3 region is CSARTPGGGTQYF. Written as DNA, the CDR3 is TGCAGTGCTAGGACCCCTGGCGGCGGTACGCAGTATTTT.

This clonotype showed up many times. The J gene is TRBJ2-3, the V gene TRBV7-8, with D unclear. The CDR3 totals 16 residues. V lost 5 bases and J 2 bases, leaving 17 bases between the germline ends. Germline CDR1 SGHVS, CDR2 FQNEAQ. Here the CDR3 DNA reads TGTGCCAGCAGCGCCGCCAGATTCAGCTACACAGATACGCAGTATTTT. This translates into CASSAARFSYTDTQYF.

This clonotype was counted many times. The chain employs TRBV7-2 and TRBJ2-3; TRBD2 matches at 10 bases. V lost 5 bases and J lost 4; bases outside the gene matches: 9. The length of the CDR3 is 16 residues. Germline V gene sequence: CDR1 SGHTA, CDR2 FQGNSA. In DNA, the CDR3 is TGTGCCAGCAGCCTACCCGGGACTAGCGCTGCAGATACGCAGTATTTT. This gives the protein CASSLPGTSAADTQYF.

This clonotype has at least ten counts. The rearrangement uses TRBV7-2 and TRBJ2-5; D not resolved. Germline assignment: CDR1 SGHTA and CDR2 FQGNSA. The CDR3 is 13 residues long. The ends were cut back, 4 bases at V and 0 bases at J, with 6 bases in the middle. CDR3 DNA: TGTGCCAGCAGCTCCAGCTACCAAGAGACCCAGTACTTC. Translating it yields CASSSSYQETQYF.

This chain joins TRBV12-3 or TRBV12-4 and TRBJ1-1; the D gene is possibly TRBD1 (5 bases). CDR3 length: 12 residues. The germline V and J ends were trimmed by 4 bases and 9 bases, with 12 bases remaining between them. CDR3 residues: CASSSRQRKAFF. The CDR3 bases are TGTGCCAGCAGTTCCAGACAGCGAAAAGCTTTCTTT.

The chain uses TRBV5-6 and TRBJ2-4; D might be TRBD1 or TRBD2, each matching 5 bases. CDR3 length equals 16 residues. Germline V gene data show CDR1 as SGHDT and CDR2 as YYEEEE. Trimming left V 4 bases short and J 1 base short, with 15 bases between. Here the CDR3 reads CASSRIGEGAKNIQYF. Written as DNA, the CDR3 is TGTGCCAGCAGCCGTATCGGTGAGGGGGCCAAAAACATTCAGTACTTC.

The chain recombines TRBV6-5 with TRBJ2-5; D not resolved. Germline CDR1 reads MNHEY; CDR2 reads SVGAGI. The V and J ends lost 0 bases and 1 base respectively, with 9 bases between them. The CDR3 has 15 amino acids. The CDR3 spells CASSYSAGIQETQYF. The CDR3 nucleotides are TGTGCCAGCAGTTACTCGGCAGGTATCCAAGAGACCCAGTACTTC.

The V and J genes are TRBV7-9 and TRBJ2-2; D is perhaps TRBD1 (7 bases). Germline V gene lookup returns CDR1 SEHNR and CDR2 FQNEAQ (reference sequence). Trimming shortened V by 10 bases and J by 5 bases, and 20 bases separated the two germline ends. The CDR3 has 15 amino acids. The CDR3 spells CATQRGLGGTGELFF. In DNA form, the CDR3 reads TGTGCCACCCAGAGGGGGCTTGGAGGGACCGGGGAGCTGTTTTTT.

The J gene is TRBJ2-1, the V gene TRBV6-5; the match to TRBD2 covers 8 bases. Per germline, CDR1 MNHEY and CDR2 SVGAGI. The CDR3 sequence is 19 residues long. V shed 2 bases, J shed 4 bases, and the junction held 16 bases outside the gene matches. The CDR3 spells CASSYTPLLRSGSYNEQFF. DNA for the CDR3: TGTGCCAGCAGTTACACCCCTCTTTTAAGGAGCGGGAGTTACAATGAGCAGTTCTTC.

This clonotype has only a few counts. The V call is TRBV6-8, the J call TRBJ2-3, with TRBD2 matching over 7 bases. CDR3 length equals 16 residues. Germline loops: CDR1 MNHGY, CDR2 SAAAGT. The ends lost 7 bases at V and 1 base at J; junction bases unmatched: 11. CDR3 in amino acids: CASTGAGEAGTDTQYF. In nucleotides, the CDR3 is TGTGCCAGCACCGGGGCGGGAGAGGCTGGCACAGATACGCAGTATTTT.

This clonotype has just a few counts. V gene TRBV7-6 combines with J gene TRBJ2-2; D call uncertain. This CDR3 spans 16 amino acids. Germline V lookup: CDR1 SGHVS, CDR2 FNYEAQ. V lost 6 bases and J 5 bases, leaving 19 bases between the germline ends. The CDR3 reads CASSIRPGRPTGELFF. As DNA, the CDR3 is TGTGCCAGCAGTATACGCCCCGGTCGGCCGACCGGGGAGCTGTTTTTT.

The rearrangement joins TRBV10-3 to TRBJ1-1; D gene ambiguous. Per the germline V gene, CDR1 is ENHRY and CDR2 is SYGVKD. The CDR3 extends over 13 amino acids. V lost 1 base to trimming and J lost 7 bases, with 10 bases between them. The chain's CDR3 is CAISEYGPDEAFF. Written as DNA, the CDR3 is TGTGCCATCAGTGAGTACGGGCCGGATGAAGCTTTCTTT.